The sequence of this TCR beta chain was determined in a study of blood T cell repertoires in COVID-19. In terms of age and location, participants ranged from roughly 18 to 100 years and lived in fewer than 30 US areas. Clones were sequenced by immunoSEQ multiplex PCR, and TCRdb holds only the in-frame ones, with some missing. The sample shows under 500,000 clones, roughly 85% of them seen only once. This clone occurred many times. Other DNA sequences from this sample encode an identical CDR3 as well. The sequenced sample consisted of PBMCs or T cells enriched from blood (not recorded which). This clonotype was obtained from a woman aged 18-29 years with acute COVID-19.

CDR3 sequence reads: CASSLGQNTEAFF. In DNA form, the CDR3 reads TGTGCCAGCAGTTTGGGGCAGAACACTGAAGCTTTCTTT. The chain uses TRBV12-3 or TRBV12-4 and TRBJ1-1; perhaps TRBD1 as D (5 bases). With 3 bases removed from V and 1 base from J, the gap between germline ends came to 6 bases. This CDR3 has 13 amino acids.